These 14 T cell receptor beta chains came from one sample sequenced in a study of response to subunit inactivated influenza vaccine. TCRdb re-called the RT-PCR reads with MiXCR, one entry per CDR3 protein. The table records around 710,000 distinct CDR3 sequences, around 14% of them present only once. The specimen comprised PBMCs from blood, sampled 14 to 15 days before vaccination. The receptors originated from a man aged 45-65 years who received an inactivated influenza vaccine.

This clonotype showed up just a few times. The rearrangement uses TRBV7-9 and TRBJ2-7, with TRBD1 identical over 7 bases. The CDR3 length is 14 residues. Per the germline V gene, CDR1 is SEHNR and CDR2 is FQNEAQ (reference sequence). Unmatched junction bases numbered 5, after V lost 6 bases and J lost 0 bases. The CDR3 region is CASRGTAISYEQYF. CDR3 bases: TGTGCCAGCAGAGGGACAGCAATCTCCTACGAGCAGTACTTC.

The sample holds a few counts of this clonotype. The J gene is TRBJ2-5, the V gene TRBV20-1; perhaps TRBD2 as D (6 bases). CDR1 DFQATT and CDR2 SNEGSKA come from the germline V gene (reference sequence). The CDR3 consists of 15 residues. V was shortened by 3 bases and J by 2 bases, with 16 bases between the two germline ends. The CDR3 nucleotides are TGCAGTGCTAGCAGACTAGTTGGCACACAAGAGACCCAGTACTTC. It translates to CSASRLVGTQETQYF.

Only a few counts were recorded for this clonotype. The chain links TRBV30 to TRBJ2-7; no clear D. The CDR3 covers 11 residues. Germline V gene sequence: CDR1 GTSNPN, CDR2 SVGIG (reference sequence). In nucleotides, the CDR3 is TGTGGTATAAGGATGGGTTACGAGCAGTACTTC. Its protein product is CGIRMGYEQYF. Variable domain in full (rest from reference TRBV30 and TRBJ2-7): SQTIHQWPATLVQPVGSPLSLECTVEGTSNPNLYWYRQAAGRGLQLLFYSVGIGQISSEVPQNLSASRPQDRQFILSSKKLLLSDSGFYLCGIRMGYEQYFGPGTRLTVT.

This clonotype occurred a few times. V usage is TRBV30 and J usage is TRBJ2-7; D not certain. This CDR3 comprises 12 residues. Per the germline V gene, CDR1 is GTSNPN and CDR2 is SVGIG (reference sequence). V shed 2 bases and J shed 5 bases, with 10 bases lying between them. CDR3 residues: CAWSRRPDEQYF. The CDR3 DNA is TGTGCCTGGAGTAGAAGGCCGGACGAGCAGTACTTC.

This clonotype came up a few times. The chain recombines TRBV5-1 with TRBJ1-2; TRBD1 agrees at 11 bases. The CDR3 spans 15 residues. The germline CDR1 and CDR2 sequences are SGHRS and YFSETQ. With 0 bases clipped from V and 6 bases from J, the junction kept 4 bases outside the gene matches. The CDR3 DNA reads as TGCGCCAGCAGCTTGGGGGGACAGGGGGAGAATGGCTACACCTTC. Translation: CASSLGGQGENGYTF. Using reference TRBV5-1 and TRBJ1-2 for the parts outside the CDR3, the full variable domain is KAGVTQTPRYLIKTRGQQVTLSCSPISGHRSVSWYQQTPGQGLQFLFEYFSETQRNKGNFPGRFSGRQFSNSRSEMNVSTLELGDSALYLCASSLGGQGENGYTFGSGTRLTVV.

The rearrangement joins TRBV7-8 to TRBJ2-3; 7 positions agree with TRBD2. The CDR3 contains 16 residues. Germline V gene sequence: CDR1 SGHVS, CDR2 FQNEAQ. Trimming removed 4 bases from V and 4 bases from J; junction bases left unmatched: 11. The CDR3 sequence: CASSSGLVGSADTQYF. CDR3 sequence (DNA): TGTGCCAGCAGCTCAGGACTAGTGGGGTCAGCAGATACGCAGTATTTT.

A few counts support this clonotype. The gene calls are TRBV29-1 and TRBJ2-7, with D unclear. V was cut by 6 bases and J by 7 bases, with 10 bases left in between. The germline V gene has CDR1 SQVTM and CDR2 ANQGSEA. The CDR3 contains 10 residues. The CDR3 is CSVWVEEQYF. DNA of the CDR3: TGCAGCGTCTGGGTCGAAGAGCAGTACTTC.

Of note for this clonotype: The junction shows a germline mismatch at one end, possibly a read error. The rearrangement joins TRBV18 to TRBJ2-5; no definite D call. CDR1 KGHSH and CDR2 LQKENI come from the germline V gene. This CDR3 comprises 15 residues. CDR3 region: CASSPPTGFQETRYF. The CDR3 DNA sequence: TGTGCCAGCTCACCCCCAACTGGATTCCAAGAGACCCGGTACTTC.

This clonotype has more than one count but fewer than ten. The genes are TRBV18 and TRBJ2-1; weak D call: TRBD2 (6 bases). This CDR3 has 16 residues. Per germline, CDR1 KGHSH and CDR2 LQKENI. Between the trimmed V and J ends, which lost 2 bases and 2 bases, there was a span of 13 bases. This chain's CDR3 is CASSPWREATYNEQFF. The CDR3 nucleotides read TGTGCCAGCTCACCATGGAGGGAGGCAACCTACAATGAGCAGTTCTTC. The entire variable domain, with the rest obtained from reference TRBV18 and TRBJ2-1, is as follows: NAGVMQNPRHLVRRRGQEARLRCSPMKGHSHVYWYRQLPEEGLKFMVYLQKENIIDESGMPKERFSAEFPKEGPSILRIQQVVRGDSAAYFCASSPWREATYNEQFFGPGTRLTVL.

This clonotype was counted a few times. This chain's CDR3 is CSAEGLAGADTQYF. CDR3 coding DNA: TGCAGTGCTGAGGGACTAGCGGGAGCAGATACGCAGTATTTT. The chain joins TRBV20-1 to TRBJ2-3; 14 positions agree with TRBD2. V shed 5 bases, J shed 4 bases, and the junction held 2 bases outside the gene matches. CDR1 is DFQATT and CDR2 is SNEGSKA in the germline V gene (reference sequence). This CDR3 has 14 amino acids.

This clonotype has a count of ten or more. This chain links TRBV20-1 with TRBJ2-3; 7 bases agree with TRBD2. The V gene end was trimmed by 6 bases and the J gene end by 2 bases; junction bases not matched to a gene: 11. Germline V gives CDR1 DFQATT, CDR2 SNEGSKA (reference sequence). The CDR3 is 15 amino acids. The CDR3 spells CSARSTGGYTDTQYF. As DNA, the CDR3 is TGCAGTGCACGTTCGACGGGGGGTTACACAGATACGCAGTATTTT.

This chain uses TRBV20-1 with TRBJ2-7, with D tentatively TRBD1 or TRBD2 (5 bases each). The CDR3 has 14 amino acids. CDR1 DFQATT and CDR2 SNEGSKA come from the germline V gene (reference sequence). Trimming removed 0 bases from V and 6 bases from J, with 15 bases in between. The CDR3 DNA is TGCAGTGCTAGAGAAGCCCCGGGGCCGCCCGAGCAGTACTTC. Translating it yields CSAREAPGPPEQYF.

The chain has TRBV7-2 and TRBJ2-1; the match to TRBD2 covers 16 bases. The CDR3 length is 15 residues. Germline CDR1 SGHTA, CDR2 FQGNSA. Unmatched junction bases numbered 9, after V lost 5 bases and J lost 14 bases. CDR3 sequence (DNA): TGTGCCAGCAGCCCGGGACTAGCGGGGGGGCACCCGGAGTTCTTC. It translates to CASSPGLAGGHPEFF.

This clonotype was found many times. This chain uses TRBV15 with TRBJ1-5; D unresolved. Germline V gene lookup returns CDR1 LNHNV and CDR2 YYDKDF (reference sequence). The V end was cut by 3 bases, the J end by 5 bases, with 11 bases between. The CDR3 runs to 14 residues. CDR3 loop: CATSSTVRDQPQHF. The DNA of the CDR3 is TGTGCCACCAGCAGTACCGTTCGCGATCAGCCCCAGCATTTT. Based on the CDR3 plus reference TRBV15 and TRBJ1-5, the full variable domain is DAMVIQNPRYQVTQFGKPVTLSCSQTLNHNVMYWYQQKSSQAPKLLFHYYDKDFNNEADTPDNFQSRRPNTSFCFLDIRSPGLGDTAMYLCATSSTVRDQPQHFGDGTRLSIL.